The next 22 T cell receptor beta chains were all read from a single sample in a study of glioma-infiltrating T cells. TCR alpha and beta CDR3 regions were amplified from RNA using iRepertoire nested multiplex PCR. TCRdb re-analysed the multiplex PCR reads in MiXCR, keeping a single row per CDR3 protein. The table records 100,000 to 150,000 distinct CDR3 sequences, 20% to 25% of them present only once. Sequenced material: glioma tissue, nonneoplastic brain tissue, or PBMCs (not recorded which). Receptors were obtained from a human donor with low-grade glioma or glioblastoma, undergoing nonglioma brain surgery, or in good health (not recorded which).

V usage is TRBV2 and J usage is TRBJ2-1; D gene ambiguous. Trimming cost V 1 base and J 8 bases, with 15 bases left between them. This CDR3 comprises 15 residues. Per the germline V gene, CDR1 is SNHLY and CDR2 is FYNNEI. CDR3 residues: CASSEGSQQVDEQFF. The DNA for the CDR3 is TGTGCCAGCAGTGAAGGGAGCCAGCAGGTCGATGAGCAGTTCTTC.

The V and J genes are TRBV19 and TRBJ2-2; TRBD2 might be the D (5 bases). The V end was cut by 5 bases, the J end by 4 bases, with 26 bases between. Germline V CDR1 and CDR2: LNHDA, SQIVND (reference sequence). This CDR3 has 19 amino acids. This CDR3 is CASSLWRSPSATSTGELFF. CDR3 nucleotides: TGTGCCAGTAGTTTGTGGAGGAGCCCGTCTGCCACCTCCACCGGGGAGCTGTTTTTT.

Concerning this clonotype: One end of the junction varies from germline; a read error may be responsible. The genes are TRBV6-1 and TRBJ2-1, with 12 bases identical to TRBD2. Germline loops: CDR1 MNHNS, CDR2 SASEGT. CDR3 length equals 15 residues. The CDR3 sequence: CASTTGLAGTGEQLF. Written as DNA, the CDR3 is TGTGCCAGCACTACCGGACTAGCGGGAACGGGGGAGCAGCTCTTC.

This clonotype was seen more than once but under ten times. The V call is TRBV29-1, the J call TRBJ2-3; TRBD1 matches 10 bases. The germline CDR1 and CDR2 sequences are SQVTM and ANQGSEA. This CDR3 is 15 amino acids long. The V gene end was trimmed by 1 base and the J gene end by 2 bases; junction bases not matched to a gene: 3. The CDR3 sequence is CSVEGGQGITDTQYF. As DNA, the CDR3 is TGCAGCGTTGAAGGGGGACAGGGGATCACAGATACGCAGTATTTT.

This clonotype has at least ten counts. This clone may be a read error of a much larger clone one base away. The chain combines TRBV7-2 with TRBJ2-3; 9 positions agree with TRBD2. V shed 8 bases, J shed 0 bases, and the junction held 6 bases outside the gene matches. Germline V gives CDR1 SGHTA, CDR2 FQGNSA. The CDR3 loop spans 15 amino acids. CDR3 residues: CASRASGKSTDTQYF. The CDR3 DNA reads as TGTGCCAGCCGCGCTAGCGGGAAGAGCACAGATACGCAGTATTTT.

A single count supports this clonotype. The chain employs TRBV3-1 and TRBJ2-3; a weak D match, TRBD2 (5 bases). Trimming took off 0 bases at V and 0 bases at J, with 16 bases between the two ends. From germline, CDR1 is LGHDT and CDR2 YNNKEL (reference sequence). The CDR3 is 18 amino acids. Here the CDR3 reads CASSQDWRLSFSTDTQYF. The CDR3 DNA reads TGTGCCAGCAGCCAAGATTGGCGACTATCGTTTAGCACAGATACGCAGTATTTT.

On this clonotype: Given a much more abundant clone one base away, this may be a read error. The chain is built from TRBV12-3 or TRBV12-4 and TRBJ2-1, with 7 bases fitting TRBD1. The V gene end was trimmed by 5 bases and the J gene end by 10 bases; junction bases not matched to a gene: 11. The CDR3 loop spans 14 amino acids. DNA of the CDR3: TGTGCCAGCAGTCCGACAGGGTATGAAGGCGAGCAGTTCTTC. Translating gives CASSPTGYEGEQFF.

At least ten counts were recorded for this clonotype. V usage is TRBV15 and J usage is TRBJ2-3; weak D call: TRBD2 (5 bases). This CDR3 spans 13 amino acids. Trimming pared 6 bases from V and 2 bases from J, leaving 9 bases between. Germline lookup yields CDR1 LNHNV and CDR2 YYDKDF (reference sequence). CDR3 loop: CATSAGLTDTQYF. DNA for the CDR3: TGTGCCACCAGTGCGGGCCTCACAGATACGCAGTATTTT.

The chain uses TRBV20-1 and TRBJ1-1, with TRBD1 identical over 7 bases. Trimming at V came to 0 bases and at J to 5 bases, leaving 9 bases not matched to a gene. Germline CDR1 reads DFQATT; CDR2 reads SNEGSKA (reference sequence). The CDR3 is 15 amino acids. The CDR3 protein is CSARDGNRGLTEAFF. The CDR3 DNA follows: TGCAGTGCTAGAGATGGGAACAGGGGTTTAACTGAAGCTTTCTTT.

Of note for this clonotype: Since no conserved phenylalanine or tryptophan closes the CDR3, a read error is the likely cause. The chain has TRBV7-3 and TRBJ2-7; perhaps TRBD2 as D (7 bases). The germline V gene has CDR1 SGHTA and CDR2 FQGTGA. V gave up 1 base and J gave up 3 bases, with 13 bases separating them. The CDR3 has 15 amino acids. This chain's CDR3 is CASSLMGGRNYEQYL. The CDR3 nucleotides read TGTGCCAGCAGCTTAATGGGGGGGCGGAACTACGAGCAGTACCTC.

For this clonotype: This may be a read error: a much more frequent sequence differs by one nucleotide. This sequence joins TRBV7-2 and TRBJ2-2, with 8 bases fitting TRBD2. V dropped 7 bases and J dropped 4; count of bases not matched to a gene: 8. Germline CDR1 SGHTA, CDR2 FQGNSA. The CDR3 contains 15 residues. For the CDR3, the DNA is TGTGCCAGCATCCAGAGCGGGAGAGGCACCGGGGAGCTGTTTTTT. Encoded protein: CASIQSGRGTGELFF.

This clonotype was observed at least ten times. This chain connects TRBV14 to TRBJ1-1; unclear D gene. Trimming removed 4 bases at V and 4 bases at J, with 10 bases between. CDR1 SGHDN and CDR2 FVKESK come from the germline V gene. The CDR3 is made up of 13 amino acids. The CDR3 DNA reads TGTGCCAGCAGCCCGGGGATGGGCACTGAAGCTTTCTTT. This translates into CASSPGMGTEAFF.

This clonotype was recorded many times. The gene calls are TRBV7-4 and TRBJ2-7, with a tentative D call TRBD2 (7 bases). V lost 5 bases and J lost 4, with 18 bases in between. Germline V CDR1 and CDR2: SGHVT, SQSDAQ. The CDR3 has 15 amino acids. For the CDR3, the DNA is TGTGCCAGCAGCCCAGGGGAGGGGGGTCGGTACGAGCAGTACTTC. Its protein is CASSPGEGGRYEQYF.

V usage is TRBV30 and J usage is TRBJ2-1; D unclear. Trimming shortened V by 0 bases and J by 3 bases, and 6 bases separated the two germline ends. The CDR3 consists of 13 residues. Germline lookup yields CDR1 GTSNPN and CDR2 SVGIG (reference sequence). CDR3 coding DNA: TGTGCCTGGAGTGTGAGTCGCTACAATGAGCAGTTCTTC. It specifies CAWSVSRYNEQFF.

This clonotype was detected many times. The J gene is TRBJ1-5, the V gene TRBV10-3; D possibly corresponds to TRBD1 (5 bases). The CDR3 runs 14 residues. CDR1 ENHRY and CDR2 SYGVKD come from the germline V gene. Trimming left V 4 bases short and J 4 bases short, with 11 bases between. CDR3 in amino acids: CAISAGGGNQPQHF. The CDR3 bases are TGTGCCATCAGTGCTGGGGGGGGTAATCAGCCCCAGCATTTT.

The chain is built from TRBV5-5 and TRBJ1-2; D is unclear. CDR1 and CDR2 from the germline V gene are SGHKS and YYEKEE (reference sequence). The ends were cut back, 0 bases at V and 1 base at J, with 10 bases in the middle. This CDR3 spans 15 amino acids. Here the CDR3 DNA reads TGTGCCAGCAGCTTGGGCCTTGACGTTAACTATGGCTACACCTTC. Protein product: CASSLGLDVNYGYTF.

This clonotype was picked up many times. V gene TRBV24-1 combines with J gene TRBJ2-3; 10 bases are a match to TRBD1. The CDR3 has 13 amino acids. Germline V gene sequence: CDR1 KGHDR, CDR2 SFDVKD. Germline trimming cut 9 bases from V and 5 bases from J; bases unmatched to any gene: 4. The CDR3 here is CATSTGGGDTQYF. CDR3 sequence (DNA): TGTGCCACCTCGACAGGGGGCGGAGATACGCAGTATTTT.

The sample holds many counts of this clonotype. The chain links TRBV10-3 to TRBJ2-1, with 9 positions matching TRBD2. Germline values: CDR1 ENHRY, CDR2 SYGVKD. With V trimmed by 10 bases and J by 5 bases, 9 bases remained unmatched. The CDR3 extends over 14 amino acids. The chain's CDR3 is CATQAGGTNNEQFF. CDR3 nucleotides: TGTGCCACACAAGCGGGAGGAACTAACAATGAGCAGTTCTTC.

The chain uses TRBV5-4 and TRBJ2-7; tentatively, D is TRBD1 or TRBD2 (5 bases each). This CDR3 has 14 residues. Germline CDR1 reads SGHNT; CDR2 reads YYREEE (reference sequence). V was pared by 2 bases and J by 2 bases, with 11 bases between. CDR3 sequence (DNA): TGTGCCAGCAGCTTTGGGACGATGGCCTACGAGCAGTACTTC. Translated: CASSFGTMAYEQYF.

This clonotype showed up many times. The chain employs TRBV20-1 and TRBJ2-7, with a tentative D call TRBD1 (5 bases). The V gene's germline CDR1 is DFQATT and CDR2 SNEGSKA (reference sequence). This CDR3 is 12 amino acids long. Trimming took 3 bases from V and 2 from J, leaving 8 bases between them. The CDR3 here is CSARSRAYEQYF. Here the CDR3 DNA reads TGCAGTGCTAGGAGCAGGGCCTACGAGCAGTACTTC.

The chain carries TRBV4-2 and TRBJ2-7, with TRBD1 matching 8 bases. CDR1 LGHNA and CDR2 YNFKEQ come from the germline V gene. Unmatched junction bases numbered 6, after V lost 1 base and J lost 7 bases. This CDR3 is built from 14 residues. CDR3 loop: CASSQATGGYEQYF. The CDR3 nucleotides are TGTGCCAGCAGCCAAGCTACAGGGGGGTATGAGCAGTACTTC.

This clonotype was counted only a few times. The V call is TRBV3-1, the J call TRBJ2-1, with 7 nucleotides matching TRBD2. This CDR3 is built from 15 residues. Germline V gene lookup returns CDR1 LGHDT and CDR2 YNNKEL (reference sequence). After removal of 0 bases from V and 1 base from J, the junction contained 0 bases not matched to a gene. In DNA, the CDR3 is TGTGCCAGCAGCCAAGAACTAGCGTCCTACAATGAGCAGTTCTTC. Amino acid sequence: CASSQELASYNEQFF.